Sequencing of this TCR beta chain was carried out in a study of cytomegalovirus exposure and HLA in healthy donors. J lost 9 bases, V lost 4 bases, and 11 bases had no gene match. Germline V lookup: CDR1 SGHAT, CDR2 FQNNGV. The CDR3 has 16 amino acids. The PCR made use of 60 Vbeta and 13 Jbeta primers. The repertoire was sequenced with immunoSEQ multiplex PCR; TCRdb's copy has only in-frame clones and lacks some. Of about 140,000 clones in the sample, 70% to 75% were seen once. The specimen was PBMCs. The chain has TRBV11-2 and TRBJ2-1, with 11 positions matching TRBD1. The TCR was taken from a woman in her thirties or forties in good health and CMV-seronegative. CDR3 DNA: TGTGCCAGCAGCTCCGCCGGACAGGGGGCGCGCGGTGAGCAGTTCTTC. It codes for CASSSAGQGARGEQFF.